The T cell receptor (beta chain) under discussion was sequenced for a study of shared clonotypes between healthy human individuals. Across the study: Aged between 18 and 49, the donors were two women and three men. General study findings and limits: Clonotype sharing levels among donors were expected to vary with sequencing depth.

A note on this clone: The antigen is undetermined. Other DNA sequences in this specimen translate into the identical CDR3.

The repertoire was sequenced with immunoSEQ multiplex PCR; TCRdb's copy has only in-frame clones and lacks some. The table lists under 2.5 million clones, 80% to 95% of them singletons, with around 0.38% in the top ten. In germline, CDR1 is SGHTA, CDR2 FQGTGA. V lost 5 bases and J lost 4, with 5 bases in between. The CDR3 is 12 residues long. The gene calls are TRBV7-3 and TRBJ2-2; D gene unclear. This clonotype was sampled from a man between 18 and 29 years old in good health. Some clones in this sample may be carry-over from other donors' samples. What was sequenced was naive CD4+ T cells from PBMCs. Specified subset: CD45RA+ positively selected. For the CDR3, the DNA is TGTGCCAGCAGCCCACTCACCGGGGAGCTGTTTTTT. It encodes CASSPLTGELFF.